The TCR beta chain under discussion was sequenced for a study of T cells after yellow fever vaccination. Study-wide background: Fractions of low cell number were prepared using SMART-Seq v4 Ultra Low Input. General study points: The secondary response was weaker but peaked faster, day 5 versus 15.

Synthesis of TCR cDNA relied on 5'RACE template switching, which attached a universal primer site and UMIs. TCRdb reprocessed the 5' RACE reads with MiXCR, giving one entry per CDR3 protein. This table holds about 580,000 distinct CDR3 sequences, 17% found once. Germline lookup yields CDR1 SGHRS and CDR2 YFSETQ. The CDR3 length is 14 residues. This clonotype was seen a single time. Its antigen is undetermined. Mismatch with germline at one junction end may stem from a read error. The sample in question was PBMCs, obtained less than 6 days after the first yellow fever vaccination. This rearrangement joins TRBV5-1 to TRBJ2-5; D might be TRBD1 or TRBD2, each matching 6 bases. This receptor was obtained from a man between 18 and 29 years old who received the YFV17D yellow fever vaccine. CDR3 in DNA: TGCGCCAGAAGCTTGGGTCAGGGGAGGGAGACCCAGTACTTC. This translates into CARSLGQGRETQYF.